The rows below give T cell receptor beta chains drawn from one sample of a study of T cells after posttransplantation cyclophosphamide. Only in-frame clones appear in the TCRdb table, and some are missing; sequencing was by immunoSEQ multiplex PCR. The repertoire holds about 6,900 clones, with around 98% as singletons. The material sequenced was naive CD8+ T cells sorted from PBMCs. Every receptor here comes from a woman in her twenties or thirties in good health and a related stem cell transplant donor. CDR3s include the opening cysteine and the closing phenylalanine or tryptophan. The order of the fields is V gene, D gene, J gene, clone size, CDR3 DNA, CDR3 protein. D genes are given only for firm matches. Rows may omit the clone size; those that give it use once, few, many or a size class.

>TRBV6-5|.|TRBJ2-2|.
TGTGCCAGCAGTTCGGTTTCGCCGGGGAACACCGGGGAGCTGTTTTTT
CASSSVSPGNTGELFF
>TRBV4-1|TRBD1|TRBJ1-1|once
TGCGCCAGCAGCCTAAGACAGGGTAGCAACACTGAAGCTTTCTTT
CASSLRQGSNTEAFF
>TRBV9|.|TRBJ2-7|.
TGTGCCAGCAGCAGCGACAGCTACGAGCAGTACTTC
CASSSDSYEQYF
>TRBV4-3|TRBD1|TRBJ1-1|once
TGCGCCAGCAGCCATCAGACAGGGGGTGTGGCTGAAGCTTTCTTT
CASSHQTGGVAEAFF
>TRBV6-6|TRBD2|TRBJ2-3|.
TGTGCCACCACGGGGGGGGTATCAGATACGCAGTATTTT
CATTGGVSDTQYF
>TRBV7-9|TRBD2|TRBJ2-3|.
TGTGCCAGCAGCACGAGCGGGGGCTCAGATACGCAGTATTTT
CASSTSGGSDTQYF
>TRBV27|TRBD1|TRBJ1-5|.
TGTGCCAGCAGTCACCCCGGCCTAGACAGGGGGGGCAATCAGCCCCAGCATTTT
CASSHPGLDRGGNQPQHF
>TRBV19|TRBD1|TRBJ2-7|.
TGTGCCAGTAGTATCGTGACAGGGCTTAGCTCCTACGAGCAGTACTTC
CASSIVTGLSSYEQYF
>TRBV5-1|.|TRBJ1-4|few
TGCGCCAGCAGCTTGTCGTCAGGTCCGTATGAAAAACTGTTTTTT
CASSLSSGPYEKLFF
>TRBV7-2|TRBD2|TRBJ2-3|.
TGTGCCAGCAGCTGGATTAGCGGGGGGCCGGATACGCAGTATTTT
CASSWISGGPDTQYF